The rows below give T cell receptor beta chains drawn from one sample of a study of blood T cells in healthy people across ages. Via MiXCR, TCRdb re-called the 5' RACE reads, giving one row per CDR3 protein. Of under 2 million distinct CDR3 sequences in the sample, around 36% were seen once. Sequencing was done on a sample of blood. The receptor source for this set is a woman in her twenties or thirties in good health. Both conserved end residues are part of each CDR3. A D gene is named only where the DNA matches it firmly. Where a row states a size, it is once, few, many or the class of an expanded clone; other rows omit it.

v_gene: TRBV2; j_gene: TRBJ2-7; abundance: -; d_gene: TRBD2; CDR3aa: CASSDGLAGVSYEQYF; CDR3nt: TGTGCCAGCAGTGATGGACTAGCGGGGGTGTCCTACGAGCAGTACTTC
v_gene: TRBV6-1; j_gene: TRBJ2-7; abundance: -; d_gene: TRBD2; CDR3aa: CASSEAPSGGVFWWEQYF; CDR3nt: TGTGCCAGCAGTGAAGCACCTAGCGGGGGAGTTTTTTGGTGGGAGCAGTACTTC
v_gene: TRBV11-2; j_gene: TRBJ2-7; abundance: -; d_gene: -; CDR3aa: CASSLGAPEQYF; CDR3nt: TGTGCCAGCAGCTTAGGGGCCCCCGAGCAGTACTTC
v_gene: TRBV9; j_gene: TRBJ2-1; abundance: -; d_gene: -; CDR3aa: CASSVGDGLIVEQVF; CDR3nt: TGTGCCAGCAGCGTAGGAGACGGGCTGATCGTTGAGCAGGTCTTC
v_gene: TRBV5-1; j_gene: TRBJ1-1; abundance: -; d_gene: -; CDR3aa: CASSSGMDTEAFF; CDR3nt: TGCGCCAGCAGCTCAGGGATGGACACTGAAGCTTTCTTT
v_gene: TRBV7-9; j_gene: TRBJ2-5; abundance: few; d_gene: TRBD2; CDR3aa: CASSQIAGGPETQYF; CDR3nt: TGTGCCAGCAGCCAAATAGCGGGAGGGCCCGAGACCCAGTACTTC
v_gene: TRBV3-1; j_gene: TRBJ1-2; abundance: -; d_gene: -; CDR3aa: CASSPPGKRGYTF; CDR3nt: TGTGCCAGCAGCCCGCCGGGGAAGAGGGGCTACACCTTC
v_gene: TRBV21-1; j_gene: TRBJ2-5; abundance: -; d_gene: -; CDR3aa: CASSNLRLEYQGVQETQYF; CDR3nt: TGTGCCAGCAGCAATCTTCGCCTGGAATATCAGGGGGTACAAGAGACCCAGTACTTC
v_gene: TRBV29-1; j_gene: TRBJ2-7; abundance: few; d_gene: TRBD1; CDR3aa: CSVEVGTGREQYF; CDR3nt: TGCAGCGTTGAAGTTGGGACAGGGCGGGAGCAGTACTTC
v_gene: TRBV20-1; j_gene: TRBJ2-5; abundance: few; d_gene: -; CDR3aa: CSARDHRETQYF; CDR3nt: TGCAGTGCTAGAGATCATCGTGAGACCCAGTACTTC
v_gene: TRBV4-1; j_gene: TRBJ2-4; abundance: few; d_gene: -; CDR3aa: CASSQLSRGKNIQYF; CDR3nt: TGCGCCAGCAGCCAACTCTCGAGGGGCAAAAACATTCAGTACTTC
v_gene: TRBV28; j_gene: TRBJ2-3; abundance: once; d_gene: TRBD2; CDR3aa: CAGSSSTSGRGYTQYF; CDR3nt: TGTGCCGGCAGTTCCTCTACTAGCGGGAGGGGATATACGCAGTATTTT
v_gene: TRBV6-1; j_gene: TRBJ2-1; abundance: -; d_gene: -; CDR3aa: CASSARGYNEQFF; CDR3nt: TGTGCCAGCAGTGCTCGGGGCTACAATGAGCAGTTCTTC
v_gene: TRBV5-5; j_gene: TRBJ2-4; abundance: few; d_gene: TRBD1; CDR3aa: CASTLSPGQKNIQYF; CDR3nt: TGTGCCAGCACCCTATCCCCGGGACAGAAAAACATTCAGTACTTC
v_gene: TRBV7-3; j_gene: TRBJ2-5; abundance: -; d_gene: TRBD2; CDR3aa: CASSLGRAGVGETQYF; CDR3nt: TGTGCCAGCAGCTTAGGACGAGCGGGAGTAGGGGAGACCCAGTACTTC
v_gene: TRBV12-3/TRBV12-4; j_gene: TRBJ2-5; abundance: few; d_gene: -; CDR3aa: CASSLGEEIKTQYF; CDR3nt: TGTGCCAGCAGTTTAGGAGAGGAAATTAAGACCCAGTACTTC
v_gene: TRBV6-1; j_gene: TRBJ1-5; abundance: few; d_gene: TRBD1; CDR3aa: CASSDRGQGRSRGNQPQHF; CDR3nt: TGTGCCAGCAGTGATAGGGGACAGGGAAGGAGTCGCGGCAATCAGCCCCAGCATTTT
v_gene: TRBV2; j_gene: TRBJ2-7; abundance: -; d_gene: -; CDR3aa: CASSERGAPRYEQYF; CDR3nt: TGTGCCAGCAGTGAAAGGGGTGCCCCTCGCTACGAGCAGTACTTC
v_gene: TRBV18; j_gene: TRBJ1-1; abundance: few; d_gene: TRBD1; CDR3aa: CASSSTGVGTEAFF; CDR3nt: TGTGCCAGCTCCTCGACAGGGGTCGGCACTGAAGCTTTCTTT
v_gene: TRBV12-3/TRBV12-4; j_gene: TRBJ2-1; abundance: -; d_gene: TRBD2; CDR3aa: CASRVAGGLYSEQFF; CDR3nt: TGTGCCAGCAGGGTAGCGGGGGGGCTCTACAGTGAGCAGTTCTTC
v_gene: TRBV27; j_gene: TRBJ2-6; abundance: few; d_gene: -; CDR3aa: CATRASGANVLTF; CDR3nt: TGTGCCACCAGGGCCTCTGGGGCCAACGTCCTGACTTTC
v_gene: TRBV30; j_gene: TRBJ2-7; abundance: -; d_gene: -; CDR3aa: CAWSRVGVERYF; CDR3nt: TGTGCCTGGAGTCGGGTTGGGGTCGAGCGGTACTTC
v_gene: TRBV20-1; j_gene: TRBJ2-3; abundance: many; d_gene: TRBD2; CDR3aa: CSARVSGTDTQYF; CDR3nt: TGCAGTGCTAGAGTTAGCGGGACAGATACGCAGTATTTT
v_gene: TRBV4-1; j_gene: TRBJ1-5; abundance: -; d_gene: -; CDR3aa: CASSQEWGPGQPQHF; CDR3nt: TGCGCCAGCAGCCAAGAGTGGGGTCCTGGGCAGCCCCAGCATTTT
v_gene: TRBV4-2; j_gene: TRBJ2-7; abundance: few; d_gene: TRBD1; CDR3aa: CASSPGTGYGEQYF; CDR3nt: TGTGCCAGCAGCCCCGGGACAGGGTATGGCGAGCAGTACTTC
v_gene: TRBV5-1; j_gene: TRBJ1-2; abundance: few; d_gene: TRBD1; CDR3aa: CASGDRTYGYTF; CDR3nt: TGCGCCAGTGGGGACAGGACCTATGGCTACACCTTC
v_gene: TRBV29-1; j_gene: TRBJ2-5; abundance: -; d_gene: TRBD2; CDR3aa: CSLSGGPETQYF; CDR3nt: TGCAGCCTCTCGGGGGGGCCAGAGACCCAGTACTTC
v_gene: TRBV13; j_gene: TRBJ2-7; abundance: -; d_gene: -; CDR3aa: CASSLESRGRGEQYF; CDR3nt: TGTGCCAGCAGCTTAGAATCCAGGGGACGAGGCGAGCAGTACTTC
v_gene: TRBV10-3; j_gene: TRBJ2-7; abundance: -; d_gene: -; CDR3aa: CAISVQGGTTHEQYF; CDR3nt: TGTGCCATCAGTGTCCAGGGGGGAACTACGCACGAGCAGTACTTC
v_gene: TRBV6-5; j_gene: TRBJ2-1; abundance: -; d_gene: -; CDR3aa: CASSYISLGQGTARGPNEQFF; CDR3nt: TGTGCCAGCAGCTATATATCACTCGGGCAGGGAACCGCGCGGGGCCCCAATGAGCAGTTCTTC
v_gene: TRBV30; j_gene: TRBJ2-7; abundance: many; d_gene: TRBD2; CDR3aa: CAWSWEGEQYF; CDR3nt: TGTGCCTGGAGTTGGGAGGGGGAGCAGTACTTC
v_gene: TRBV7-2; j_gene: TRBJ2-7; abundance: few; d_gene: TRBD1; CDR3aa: CASSLSDRVGEQYF; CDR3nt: TGTGCCAGCAGCTTATCTGACAGGGTTGGAGAGCAGTACTTC
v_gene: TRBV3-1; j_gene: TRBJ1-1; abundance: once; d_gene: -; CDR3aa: CASSRESGTAAGTEAFF; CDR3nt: TGTGCCAGCAGCCGAGAGTCCGGGACGGCGGCTGGCACTGAAGCTTTCTTT
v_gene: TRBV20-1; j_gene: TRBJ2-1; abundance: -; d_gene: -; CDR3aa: CSAEARGYNEQFF; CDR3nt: TGCAGTGCCGAGGCCCGGGGCTACAATGAGCAGTTCTTC
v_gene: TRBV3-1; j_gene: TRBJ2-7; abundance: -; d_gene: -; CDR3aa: CAGSQSTAHEEQYF; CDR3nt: TGTGCCGGCAGCCAGTCGACGGCCCATGAGGAGCAGTACTTC
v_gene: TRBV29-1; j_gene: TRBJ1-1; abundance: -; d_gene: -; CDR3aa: CSVEGNPLNTEAFF; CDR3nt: TGCAGCGTTGAAGGGAACCCCCTGAACACTGAAGCTTTCTTT
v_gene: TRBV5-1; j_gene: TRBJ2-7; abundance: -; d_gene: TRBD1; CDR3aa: CASSKGQATYEQYF; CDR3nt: TGCGCCAGCAGCAAGGGACAGGCGACCTACGAGCAGTACTTC
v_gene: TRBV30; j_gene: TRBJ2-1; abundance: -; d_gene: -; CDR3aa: CAWTKGTYGKTSSYNEQFF; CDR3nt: TGTGCCTGGACCAAAGGGACTTATGGAAAGACAAGCTCCTACAATGAGCAGTTCTTC
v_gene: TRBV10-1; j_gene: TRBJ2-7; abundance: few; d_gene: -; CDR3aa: CASSDPWNSYEQYF; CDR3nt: TGCGCCAGCAGTGATCCCTGGAACTCCTACGAGCAGTACTTC
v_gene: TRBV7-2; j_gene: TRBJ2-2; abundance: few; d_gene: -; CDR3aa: CASSSELAGELFF; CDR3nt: TGTGCCAGCAGCTCGGAACTAGCCGGGGAGCTGTTTTTT
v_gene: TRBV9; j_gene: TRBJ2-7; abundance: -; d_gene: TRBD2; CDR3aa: CASSPRPGLAGSYEQYF; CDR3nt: TGTGCCAGCAGCCCCAGACCGGGACTAGCGGGTTCCTACGAGCAGTACTTC
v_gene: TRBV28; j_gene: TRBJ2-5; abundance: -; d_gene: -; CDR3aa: CAINRRPQETQYF; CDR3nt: TGTGCCATCAACCGTAGACCCCAAGAGACCCAGTACTTC
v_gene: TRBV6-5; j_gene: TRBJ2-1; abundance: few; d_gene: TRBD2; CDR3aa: CASSYSGGRRNNEQFF; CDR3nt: TGTGCCAGCAGTTACTCTGGCGGGAGAAGAAACAATGAACAGTTCTTC
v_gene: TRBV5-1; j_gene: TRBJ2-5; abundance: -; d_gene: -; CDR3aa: CASSLGPEGGQYF; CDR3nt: TGCGCCAGCAGCTTGGGCCCTGAGGGGGGGCAGTACTTC
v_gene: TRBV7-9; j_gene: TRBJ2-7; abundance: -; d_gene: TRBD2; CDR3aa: CASSLISGRSHEQYF; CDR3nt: TGTGCCAGCAGCTTAATTAGCGGGAGGAGTCACGAGCAGTACTTC
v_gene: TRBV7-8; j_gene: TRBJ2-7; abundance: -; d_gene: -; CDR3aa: CASSLMLGTYEQYF; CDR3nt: TGTGCCAGCAGCCTGATGCTAGGAACTTACGAGCAGTACTTC
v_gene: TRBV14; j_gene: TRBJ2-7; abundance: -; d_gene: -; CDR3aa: CASRRQGSHEQYF; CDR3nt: TGTGCCAGCAGGCGGCAGGGGAGCCACGAGCAGTACTTC
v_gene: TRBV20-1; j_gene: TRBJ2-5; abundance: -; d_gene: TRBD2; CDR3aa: CSARDPLAGGKVETQYF; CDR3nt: TGCAGTGCTAGAGATCCCCTAGCGGGGGGCAAGGTGGAGACCCAGTACTTC
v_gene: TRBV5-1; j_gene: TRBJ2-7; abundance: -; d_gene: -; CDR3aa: CASRAYQGSYEQYF; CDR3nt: TGCGCCAGCCGCGCCTATCAGGGATCCTACGAGCAGTACTTC
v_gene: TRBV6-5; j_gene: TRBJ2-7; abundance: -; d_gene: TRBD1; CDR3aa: CASRAEGQVSYEQYF; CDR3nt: TGTGCCAGCAGGGCAGAGGGACAGGTATCCTACGAGCAGTACTTC
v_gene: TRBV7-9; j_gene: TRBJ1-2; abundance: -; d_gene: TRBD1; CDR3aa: CASSLAHDRGHGYTF; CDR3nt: TGTGCCAGCAGCTTAGCGCATGACAGGGGCCATGGCTACACCTTC
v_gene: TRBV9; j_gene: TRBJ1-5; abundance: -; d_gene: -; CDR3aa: CASSVGTNPFNQPQHF; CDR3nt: TGTGCCAGCAGCGTAGGGACCAACCCGTTCAATCAGCCCCAGCATTTT
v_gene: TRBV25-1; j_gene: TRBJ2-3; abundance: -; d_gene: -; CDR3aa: CASRFSVSTDTQYF; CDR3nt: TGTGCCAGCAGGTTTAGCGTGAGCACAGATACGCAGTATTTT
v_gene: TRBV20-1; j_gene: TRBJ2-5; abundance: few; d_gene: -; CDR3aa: CSVRGQFQETQYF; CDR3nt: TGCAGTGTTAGAGGACAGTTCCAAGAGACCCAGTACTTC
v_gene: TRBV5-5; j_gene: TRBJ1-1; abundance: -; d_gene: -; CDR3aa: CASSLGGNFNMNTEAFF; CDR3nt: TGTGCCAGCAGCTTAGGGGGTAATTTCAACATGAACACTGAAGCTTTCTTT